What follows is one TCR beta chain and its context. Its antigen remains undetermined. Base-call qualities are not available, and no considerably larger clone is one nucleotide away. The library came from the immunoSEQ multiplex PCR assay. Imported from immuneACCESS, the table was reduced by TCRdb to in-frame sequences with V and J called. These copies leave out some clones; in studies compared against another copy, an unresolved V gene accounts for under half, and the cause of the remainder is not known. The sample profile shows tens of thousands of clones; roughly 95% of them were found once. The ten biggest clones cover about 0.36% of the sample. This sample is drawn from a study of technical replicates of blood from a few donors (dated by TCRdb to 2015 to 2018). The TCR was taken from a human donor in good health. The material sequenced was T cells isolated from PBMCs.

The base sequence is TGTGCCAGCACCACCCCGGGCAGGGGGAGGGAGACCCAGTACTTC. The encoded protein is CASTTPGRGRETQYF. The V gene is TRBV28 and the J gene is TRBJ2-5; the D gene is perhaps TRBD1, from 7 matching bases. CDR1 and CDR2 are read off the germline V gene as MDHEN and SYDVKM. The CDR3 numbers 15 residues from cysteine through phenylalanine. Kept here is only the CDR3 DNA, which spans 45 bases and is read in frame from base 1. At the junction V is shortened by 7 bases and J by 5 bases, with 20 bases in between.